This TCR beta chain was obtained from a study of regulatory T cells in long-lasting Graves disease. In building TCR beta libraries, iRepertoire HTBI primers were used together with Arm-PCR of CDR3 regions. TCRdb recomputed calls from the multiplex PCR reads with MiXCR, one row per CDR3 protein. The sample has about 400,000 distinct CDR3 sequences, less than 25% seen once. CDR1 and CDR2 from the germline V gene are DFQATT and SNEGSKA (reference sequence). This CDR3 has 16 residues. The V segment lost 0 bases and the J segment 4 bases; nucleotides outside the gene matches: 8. The time point here: persistent/refractory GD, antithyroid drugs over 5 years with positive TRAb. The TCR library was made from RNA that had been extracted from PBMCs in TRIzol. This clonotype was counted ten times or more.

This chain links TRBV20-1 with TRBJ1-1; 10 nucleotides match TRBD1. The sequence was obtained from a female donor with Graves disease. The material was peripheral blood mononuclear cells (PBMCs), obtained when the disease was refractory, from a patient treated with antithyroid drugs. CDR3 in amino acids: CSARDRGQGIGTEAFF. DNA of the CDR3: TGCAGTGCTAGAGATCGGGGACAGGGGATAGGCACTGAAGCTTTCTTT.